Listed here is a single T cell receptor beta chain. These data come from a study of blood T cell repertoires in COVID-19. The CDR3 is 13 amino acids. V dropped 3 bases and J dropped 4 bases, with 9 bases sitting between them. Produced via immunoSEQ multiplex PCR; TCRdb's table is partial and in-frame only. Among over 200,000 clones listed, 70% to 90% were seen once. The rearrangement uses TRBV12-3 or TRBV12-4 and TRBJ2-5; D gene unclear. This receptor was identified in a man between 18 and 35 years old who had recovered from COVID-19. Sequencing was done on a sample of PBMCs or T cells enriched from blood (not recorded which). The CDR3 loop is CASSFSGRETQYF. The CDR3, as DNA: TGTGCCAGCAGTTTTTCTGGTAGAGAGACCCAGTACTTC.